This TCR beta chain was documented in a study of T cells in Graves' hyperthyroidism and ophthalmopathy. Study background: The blood sample was taken at first diagnosis, before treatment began.

Whole-study findings and limits: Separation of ophthalmopathy from stable hyperthyroidism was achieved by a 13 V-J model.

About this clonotype itself: Its antigen is as yet unknown.

There were TCR beta CDR3 regions amplified from RNA transcripts. The primer set for the first-round RT-PCR of the TCR CDR3 was HTBI. TCRdb used MiXCR to reprocess the multiplex PCR reads, holding one entry per CDR3 protein. This repertoire shows about 360,000 distinct CDR3 sequences, 25% found once; its top ten account for about 70%. V lost 5 bases and J lost 0; bases outside the gene matches: 7. Germline assignment: CDR1 DFQATT and CDR2 SNEGSKA (reference sequence). The CDR3 is 15 residues long. Diagnosis relied on clinical symptoms, serum thyroxine and TRAb, thyroid ultrasound and orbital computed tomography.

The specimen was blood. The clonotype originates from a man aged 50 or older with Graves' hyperthyroidism. The rearrangement links TRBV20-1 to TRBJ2-3; 8 positions agree with TRBD2. The chain's CDR3 is CSAALSGTSTDTQYF. CDR3 bases: TGCAGTGCTGCCCTTAGCGGGACTAGCACAGATACGCAGTATTTT.